Listed here is a single TCR beta chain. Data came from immunoSEQ multiplex PCR; TCRdb stores just in-frame clones and leaves some out. Among about 170,000 clones listed, around 83% were seen once. The record originates from a study of blood T cell repertoires in COVID-19. Trimming removed 1 base from V and 1 base from J; junction bases left unmatched: 13. Germline CDR1 and CDR2: LGHNA and YNFKEQ. The CDR3 extends over 18 amino acids. Material: peripheral blood. The chain is built from TRBV4-2 and TRBJ2-7; 7 bases map to TRBD2. The receptor comes from a woman in her sixties or seventies who had recovered from COVID-19. The CDR3 nucleotides are TGTGCCAGCAGCCAAGGGGGTGGATTGGGAGGGCCGTCCTACGAGCAGTACTTC. Its translation: CASSQGGGLGGPSYEQYF.